The 5 T cell receptor beta chains below come from one sample, sequenced in a study of blood T cell repertoires in COVID-19. Repertoires were generated with immunoSEQ multiplex PCR, while TCRdb's copy carries only in-frame clones and drops some. The sample contains 130,000 to 150,000 clones, around 90% of which appear only once. The sequenced sample consisted of peripheral blood. Receptors were obtained from a man between 65 and 85 years old with acute or convalescent COVID-19.

The chain couples TRBV5-6 to TRBJ1-2; D uncertain. The V end was cut by 0 bases, the J end by 2 bases, with 5 bases between. Looked up from germline, CDR1 is SGHDT and CDR2 is YYEEEE. The CDR3 contains 13 residues. The CDR3 reads CASSLAENYGYTF. The DNA for the CDR3 is TGTGCCAGCAGCTTGGCCGAGAACTATGGCTACACCTTC.

The chain joins TRBV7-9 to TRBJ2-7; 14 bases agree with TRBD2. The CDR3 runs to 15 residues. Germline loops: CDR1 SEHNR, CDR2 FQNEAQ (reference sequence). J lost 7 bases, V lost 5 bases, and 7 bases had no gene match. The CDR3 loop is CASSVPTSGRDEQYF. The DNA of the CDR3 is TGTGCCAGCAGCGTACCGACTAGCGGGAGGGATGAGCAGTACTTC.

The J gene is TRBJ1-4, the V gene TRBV7-9; a weak D match, TRBD1 (5 bases). The ends were cut back, 5 bases at V and 0 bases at J, with 13 bases in the middle. This CDR3 comprises 16 residues. Looked up from germline, CDR1 is SEHNR and CDR2 is FQNEAQ (reference sequence). The CDR3: CASSAKATATNEKLFF. In DNA, the CDR3 is TGTGCCAGCAGCGCTAAGGCGACAGCAACTAATGAAAAACTGTTTTTT.

This sequence joins TRBV6-5 and TRBJ2-7; 7 nucleotides agree with TRBD2. CDR1 MNHEY and CDR2 SVGAGI come from the germline V gene. The trim removed 0 bases at V and 2 bases at J, leaving 7 bases unmatched. The CDR3 totals 16 residues. CDR3 nucleotides: TGTGCCAGCAGTTACTCTTGGCTAGCGGCACCCTACGAGCAGTACTTC. This translates into CASSYSWLAAPYEQYF.

The V call is TRBV5-6, the J call TRBJ2-3; 10 nucleotides match TRBD1. CDR1 is SGHDT, CDR2 YYEEEE, per germline. The CDR3 has 18 amino acids. V dropped 4 bases and J dropped 3; count of bases not matched to a gene: 14. CDR3 sequence reads: CASSPGTGVHSLTDTQYF. DNA for the CDR3: TGTGCCAGCAGCCCCGGGACAGGGGTCCACTCCCTGACAGATACGCAGTATTTT.